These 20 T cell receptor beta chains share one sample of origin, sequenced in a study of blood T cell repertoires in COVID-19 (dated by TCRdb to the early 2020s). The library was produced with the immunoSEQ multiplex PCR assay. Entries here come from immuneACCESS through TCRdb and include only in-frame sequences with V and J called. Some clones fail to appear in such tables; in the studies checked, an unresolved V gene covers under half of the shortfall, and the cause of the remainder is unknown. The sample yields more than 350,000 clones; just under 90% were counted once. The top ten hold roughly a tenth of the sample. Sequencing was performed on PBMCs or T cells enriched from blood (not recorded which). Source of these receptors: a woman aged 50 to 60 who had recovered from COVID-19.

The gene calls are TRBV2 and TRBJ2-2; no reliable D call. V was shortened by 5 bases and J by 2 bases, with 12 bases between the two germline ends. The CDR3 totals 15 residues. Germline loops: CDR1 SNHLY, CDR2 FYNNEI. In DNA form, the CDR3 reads TGTGCCAGCAGTTCCTTTGGGCTCAACACCGGGGAGCTGTTTTTT. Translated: CASSSFGLNTGELFF. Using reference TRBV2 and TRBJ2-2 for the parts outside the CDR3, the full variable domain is EPEVTQTPSHQVTQMGQEVILRCVPISNHLYFYWYRQILGQKVEFLVSFYNNEISEKSEIFDDQFSVERPDGSNFTLKIRSTKLEDSAMYFCASSSFGLNTGELFFGEGSRLTVL.

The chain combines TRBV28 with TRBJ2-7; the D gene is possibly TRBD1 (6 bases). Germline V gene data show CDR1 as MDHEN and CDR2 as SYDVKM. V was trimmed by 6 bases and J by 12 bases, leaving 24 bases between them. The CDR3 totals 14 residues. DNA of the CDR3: TGTGCCAGCAGCTGGGCCCAGGGGTTTGGATCTCCGTACTTC. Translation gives CASSWAQGFGSPYF.

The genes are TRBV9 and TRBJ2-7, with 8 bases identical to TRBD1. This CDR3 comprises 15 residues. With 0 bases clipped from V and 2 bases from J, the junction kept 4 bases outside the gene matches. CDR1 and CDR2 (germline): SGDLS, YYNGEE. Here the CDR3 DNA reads TGTGCCAGCAGCGTAGACGGACAGGGAACCTACGAGCAGTACTTC. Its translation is CASSVDGQGTYEQYF.

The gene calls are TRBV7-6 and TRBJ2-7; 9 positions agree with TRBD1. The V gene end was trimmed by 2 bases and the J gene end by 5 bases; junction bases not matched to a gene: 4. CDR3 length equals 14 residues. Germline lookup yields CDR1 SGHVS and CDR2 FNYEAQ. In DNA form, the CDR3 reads TGTGCCAGCAGCTTAAATGACAGGGGGGACGAGCAGTACTTC. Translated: CASSLNDRGDEQYF.

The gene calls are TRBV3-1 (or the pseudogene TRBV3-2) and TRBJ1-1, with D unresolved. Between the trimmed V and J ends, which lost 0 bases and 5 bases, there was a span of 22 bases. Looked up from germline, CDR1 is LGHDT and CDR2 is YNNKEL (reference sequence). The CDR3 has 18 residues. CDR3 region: CASSQDSSGGNFRTEAFF. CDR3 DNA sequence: TGTGCCAGCAGCCAAGATAGTTCAGGCGGGAACTTTCGGACTGAAGCTTTCTTT.

CDR3 nucleotides: TGCGCCAGCACCCTGACTAGCGGGCCAATCGAGCAGTTCTTC. Protein: CASTLTSGPIEQFF. The chain joins TRBV5-1 to TRBJ2-1; 10 bases are shared with TRBD2. The CDR3 sequence is 14 residues long. Per germline, CDR1 SGHRS and CDR2 YFSETQ. V was clipped by 6 bases and J by 10 bases; unmatched bases: 10.

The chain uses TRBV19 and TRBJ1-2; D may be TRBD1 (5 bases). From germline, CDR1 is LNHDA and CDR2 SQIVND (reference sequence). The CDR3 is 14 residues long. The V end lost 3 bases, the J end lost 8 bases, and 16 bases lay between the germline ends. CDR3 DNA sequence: TGTGCCAGTAGTATCCACGGGACTGCCAAAGGCTACACCTTC. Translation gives CASSIHGTAKGYTF.

The CDR3 DNA reads TGTGCCAGCAGCTTATCAGGGGGTCTTGATTCACCCCTCCACTTT. Its translation is CASSLSGGLDSPLHF. The chain couples TRBV7-2 to TRBJ1-6; 7 bases fit TRBD1. The CDR3 length is 15 residues. Unmatched junction bases numbered 6, after V lost 2 bases and J lost 8 bases. Germline V gene lookup returns CDR1 SGHTA and CDR2 FQGNSA.

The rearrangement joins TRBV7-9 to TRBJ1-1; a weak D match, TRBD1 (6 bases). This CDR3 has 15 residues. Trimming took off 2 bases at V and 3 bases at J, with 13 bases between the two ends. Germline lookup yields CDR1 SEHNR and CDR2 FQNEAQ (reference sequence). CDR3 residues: CASSLSDRWDTEAFF. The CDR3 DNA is TGTGCCAGCAGCTTAAGCGACAGGTGGGACACTGAAGCTTTCTTT.

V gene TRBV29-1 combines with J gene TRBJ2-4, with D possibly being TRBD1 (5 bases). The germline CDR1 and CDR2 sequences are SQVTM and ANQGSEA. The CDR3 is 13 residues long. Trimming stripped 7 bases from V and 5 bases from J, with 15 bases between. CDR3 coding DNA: TGCAGCGCCGCTAGGGGCTCCCAAAACATTCAGTACTTC. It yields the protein CSAARGSQNIQYF.

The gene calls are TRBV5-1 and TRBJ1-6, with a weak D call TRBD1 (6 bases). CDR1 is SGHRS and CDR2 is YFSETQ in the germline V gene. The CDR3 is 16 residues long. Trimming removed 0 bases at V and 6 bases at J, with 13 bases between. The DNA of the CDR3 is TGCGCCAGCAGCTTGGTCGGCCCGACAGGTAATTCACCCCTCCACTTT. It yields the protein CASSLVGPTGNSPLHF.

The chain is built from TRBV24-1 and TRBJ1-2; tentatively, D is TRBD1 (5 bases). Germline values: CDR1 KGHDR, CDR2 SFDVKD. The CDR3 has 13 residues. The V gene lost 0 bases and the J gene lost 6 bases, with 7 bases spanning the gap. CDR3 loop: CATSDLKGNGYTF. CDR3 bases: TGTGCCACCAGTGATTTGAAGGGGAATGGCTACACCTTC.

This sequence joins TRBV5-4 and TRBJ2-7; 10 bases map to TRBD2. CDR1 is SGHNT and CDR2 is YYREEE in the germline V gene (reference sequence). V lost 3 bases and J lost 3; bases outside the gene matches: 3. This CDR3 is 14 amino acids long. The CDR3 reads CASSSSGSYYEQYF. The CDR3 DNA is TGTGCCAGCAGCTCTAGCGGGAGCTACTACGAGCAGTACTTC.

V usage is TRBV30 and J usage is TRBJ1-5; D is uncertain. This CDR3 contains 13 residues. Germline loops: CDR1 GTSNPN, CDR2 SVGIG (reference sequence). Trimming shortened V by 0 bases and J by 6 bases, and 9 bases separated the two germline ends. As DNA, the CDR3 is TGTGCCTGGAGTGTAAACGGTGGTCAGCCCCAGCATTTT. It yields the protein CAWSVNGGQPQHF.

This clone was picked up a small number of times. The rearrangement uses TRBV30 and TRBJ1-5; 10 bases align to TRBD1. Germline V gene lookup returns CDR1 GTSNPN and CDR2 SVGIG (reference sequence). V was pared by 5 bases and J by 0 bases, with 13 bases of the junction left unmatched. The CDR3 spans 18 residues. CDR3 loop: CAWGRRTGGTYSNQPQHF. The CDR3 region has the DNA TGTGCCTGGGGGCGGCGGACAGGGGGGACTTATAGCAATCAGCCCCAGCATTTT. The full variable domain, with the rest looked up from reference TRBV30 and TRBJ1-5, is SQTIHQWPATLVQPVGSPLSLECTVEGTSNPNLYWYRQAAGRGLQLLFYSVGIGQISSEVPQNLSASRPQDRQFILSSKKLLLSDSGFYLCAWGRRTGGTYSNQPQHFGDGTRLSIL.

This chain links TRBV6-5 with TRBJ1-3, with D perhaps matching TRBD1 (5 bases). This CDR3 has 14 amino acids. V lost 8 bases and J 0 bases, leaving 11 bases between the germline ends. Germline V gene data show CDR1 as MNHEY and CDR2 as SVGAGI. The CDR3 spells CASARGSSGNTIYF. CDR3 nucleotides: TGTGCCAGCGCTAGGGGAAGCTCTGGAAACACCATATATTTT.

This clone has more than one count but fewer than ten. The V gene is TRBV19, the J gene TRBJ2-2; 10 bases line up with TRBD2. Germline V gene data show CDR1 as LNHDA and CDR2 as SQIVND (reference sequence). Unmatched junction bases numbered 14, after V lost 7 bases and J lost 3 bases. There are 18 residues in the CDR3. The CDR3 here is CASKQSRAGGRDTGELFF. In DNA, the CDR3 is TGTGCCAGTAAGCAGAGTCGAGCGGGGGGGCGTGACACCGGGGAGCTGTTTTTT. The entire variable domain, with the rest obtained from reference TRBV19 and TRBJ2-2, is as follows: DGGITQSPKYLFRKEGQNVTLSCEQNLNHDAMYWYRQDPGQGLRLIYYSQIVNDFQKGDIAEGYSVSREKKESFPLTVTSAQKNPTAFYLCASKQSRAGGRDTGELFFGEGSRLTVL.

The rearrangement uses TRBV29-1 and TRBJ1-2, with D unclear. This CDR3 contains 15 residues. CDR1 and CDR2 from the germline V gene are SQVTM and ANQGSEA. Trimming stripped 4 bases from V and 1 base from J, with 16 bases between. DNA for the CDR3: TGCAGCGTTGGGAGTCTTAGTATTCTTAACTATGGCTACACCTTC. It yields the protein CSVGSLSILNYGYTF.

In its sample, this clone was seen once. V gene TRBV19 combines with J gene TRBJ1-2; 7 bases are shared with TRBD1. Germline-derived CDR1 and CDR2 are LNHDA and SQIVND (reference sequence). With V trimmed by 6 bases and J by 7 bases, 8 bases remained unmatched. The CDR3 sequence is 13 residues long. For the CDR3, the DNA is TGTGCCAGTAGCTCCTGGGACAGAGGTGGCTACACCTTC. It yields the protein CASSSWDRGGYTF.

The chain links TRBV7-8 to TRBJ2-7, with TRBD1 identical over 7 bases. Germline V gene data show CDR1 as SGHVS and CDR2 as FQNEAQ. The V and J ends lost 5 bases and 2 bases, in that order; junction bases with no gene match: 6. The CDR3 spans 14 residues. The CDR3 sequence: CASSLMTGTYEQYF. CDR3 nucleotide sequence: TGTGCCAGCAGCCTAATGACAGGGACCTACGAGCAGTACTTC.